The 29 T cell receptor beta chains in this list originate from one sample, sequenced in a study of shared clonotypes between healthy human individuals. The data were produced by immunoSEQ multiplex PCR, yet TCRdb's version contains in-frame clones alone and is incomplete. The sample has over a million clones; approximately 98% are singletons. Sequencing was carried out using naive CD4+ T cells sorted from blood. Specified subset: CD45RA+ positively selected. All receptors derive from a young man in good health.

The rearrangement joins TRBV18 to TRBJ2-3, with 8 positions matching TRBD2. The CDR3 has 16 amino acids. The ends lost 6 bases at V and 2 bases at J; junction bases unmatched: 10. Germline-derived CDR1 and CDR2 are KGHSH and LQKENI. The DNA for the CDR3 is TGTGCCAGCTCTACCCAGAAGCGGGAGATCACAGATACGCAGTATTTT. Translated, it gives CASSTQKREITDTQYF.

The chain couples TRBV5-1 to TRBJ1-1; 9 bases fit TRBD1. With 3 bases clipped from V and 6 bases from J, the junction kept 9 bases outside the gene matches. The germline V gene has CDR1 SGHRS and CDR2 YFSETQ. The CDR3 loop spans 15 amino acids. The CDR3 reads CASSSSLDRGAEAFF. CDR3 DNA sequence: TGCGCCAGCAGCTCATCTCTTGACAGGGGGGCTGAAGCTTTCTTT.

The V gene is TRBV15, the J gene TRBJ1-5, with D possibly TRBD1 on 5 matching bases. The V and J ends lost 1 base and 1 base respectively, with 11 bases between them. The CDR3 is 16 residues long. Germline V gene lookup returns CDR1 LNHNV and CDR2 YYDKDF (reference sequence). The CDR3 nucleotides are TGTGCCACCAGCAGAGTGGCCGGGGCGAGCAATCAGCCCCAGCATTTT. Amino acids: CATSRVAGASNQPQHF.

The rearrangement links TRBV28 to TRBJ2-2; 11 bases map to TRBD2. The CDR3 consists of 14 residues. J gave up 8 bases and V 8 bases, and 7 bases lay outside the gene matches. CDR1 MDHEN and CDR2 SYDVKM come from the germline V gene. CDR3 loop: CASRWTSGLGELFF. The CDR3 DNA sequence: TGTGCCAGCCGTTGGACTAGCGGGTTGGGGGAGCTGTTTTTT.

This chain connects TRBV28 to TRBJ1-4; D is unclear. The CDR3 runs to 15 residues. The ends were cut back, 7 bases at V and 5 bases at J, with 17 bases in the middle. Germline assignment: CDR1 MDHEN and CDR2 SYDVKM. The CDR3 nucleotides read TGTGCCAGCAATATGAATTGGGGAGGAAATGAAAAACTGTTTTTT. It yields the protein CASNMNWGGNEKLFF.

This chain links TRBV18 with TRBJ1-2; TRBD1 agrees at 7 bases. The CDR3 sequence is 14 residues long. Losses at the gene ends were 3 bases for V and 8 bases for J; bases not matched to a gene: 9. In germline, CDR1 is KGHSH, CDR2 LQKENI. In DNA form, the CDR3 reads TGTGCCAGCTCACCGAATACAGGGGAGCAGGGCTACACCTTC. Encoded protein: CASSPNTGEQGYTF.

The chain has TRBV5-1 and TRBJ2-1, with TRBD2 matching over 12 bases. V shed 3 bases and J 9 bases; nucleotides not matched to a gene: 13. The germline V gene encodes CDR1 SGHRS and CDR2 YFSETQ. The length of the CDR3 is 17 residues. DNA of the CDR3: TGCGCCAGCAGCTATGGTGGGCTAGCGGGAGGGCCGGGTGAGCAGTTCTTC. This codes for CASSYGGLAGGPGEQFF.

V gene TRBV9 combines with J gene TRBJ2-5; D is unclear. CDR1 is SGDLS, CDR2 YYNGEE, per germline. The CDR3 covers 14 residues. V lost 0 bases to trimming and J lost 4 bases, with 10 bases between them. CDR3 in DNA: TGTGCCAGCAGCGTAGTCGGGTTTGCAGAGACCCAGTACTTC. This gives the protein CASSVVGFAETQYF.

The genes are TRBV7-6 and TRBJ2-5; D is perhaps TRBD1 (6 bases). The CDR3 runs to 19 residues. Trimming removed 5 bases at V and 2 bases at J, with 27 bases between. Germline V CDR1 and CDR2: SGHVS, FNYEAQ. The CDR3 is CASSPLVGQLTLGQETQYF. The DNA for the CDR3 is TGTGCCAGCAGCCCCCTCGTCGGACAGCTTACTCTCGGACAAGAGACCCAGTACTTC.

The genes are TRBV6-5 and TRBJ2-1; TRBD2 might be the D (6 bases). The CDR3 is 15 amino acids. The germline CDR1 and CDR2 sequences are MNHEY and SVGAGI. The V end lost 2 bases, the J end lost 0 bases, and 8 bases lay between the germline ends. CDR3 nucleotide sequence: TGTGCCAGCAGTTACGTAGCGGCCTCCTACAATGAGCAGTTCTTC. It yields the protein CASSYVAASYNEQFF.

The CDR3 DNA reads as TGTGCCAGCAGCCCAGGGGCTAGCGGGAGCAATATACGAGAGCAGTACTTC. It is translated as CASSPGASGSNIREQYF. The gene calls are TRBV5-4 and TRBJ2-7; 10 nucleotides match TRBD2. In germline, CDR1 is SGHNT, CDR2 YYREEE (reference sequence). There are 17 residues in the CDR3. Trimming removed 4 bases from V and 7 bases from J; junction bases left unmatched: 17.

The rearrangement links TRBV7-8 to TRBJ1-5; D gene ambiguous. Germline V gene lookup returns CDR1 SGHVS and CDR2 FQNEAQ. The CDR3 is made up of 17 amino acids. Trimming cost V 2 bases and J 5 bases, with 19 bases left between them. This CDR3 reads CASSLPRIPKRDQPQHF. The DNA of the CDR3 is TGTGCCAGCAGCTTACCCAGGATCCCCAAACGAGATCAGCCCCAGCATTTT.

The chain links TRBV10-1 to TRBJ2-2; no definite D call. The CDR3 length is 15 residues. Trimming left V 6 bases short and J 0 bases short, with 11 bases between. Germline V gene sequence: CDR1 WNHNN, CDR2 SYGVQD (reference sequence). This chain's CDR3 is CASSGEKTNTGELFF. In DNA, the CDR3 is TGCGCCAGCAGCGGCGAAAAAACGAACACCGGGGAGCTGTTTTTT.

The chain uses TRBV6-6 and TRBJ2-2; 11 nucleotides align to TRBD2. Trimming took 9 bases from V and 4 from J; bases not matched to a gene: 7. The CDR3 is 15 amino acids. CDR1 and CDR2 from the germline V gene are MNHNY and SVGAGI (reference sequence). CDR3 residues: CASLTSGRATGELFF. The CDR3 nucleotides read TGTGCCAGTCTTACTAGCGGGAGAGCCACCGGGGAGCTGTTTTTT.

The genes are TRBV18 and TRBJ1-1; a weak D match, TRBD1 (5 bases). V was cut by 6 bases and J by 1 base, with 9 bases left in between. The CDR3 is made up of 13 amino acids. Germline values: CDR1 KGHSH, CDR2 LQKENI. DNA for the CDR3: TGTGCCAGCTCGCTGACAGAGAACACTGAAGCTTTCTTT. Encoded protein: CASSLTENTEAFF.

The gene calls are TRBV28 and TRBJ1-3, with 7 bases aligning to TRBD1. The germline V gene encodes CDR1 MDHEN and CDR2 SYDVKM. V lost 10 bases to trimming and J lost 2 bases; unmatched junction nucleotides: 8. The CDR3 spans 14 residues. The CDR3 region has the DNA TGTGCCACATGGGGACAGACCGCTGGAAACACCATATATTTT. The encoded protein is CATWGQTAGNTIYF. Based on the CDR3 plus reference TRBV28 and TRBJ1-3, the full variable domain is DVKVTQSSRYLVKRTGEKVFLECVQDMDHENMFWYRQDPGLGLRLIYFSYDVKMKEKGDIPEGYSVSREKKERFSLILESASTNQTSMYLCATWGQTAGNTIYFGEGSWLTVV.

The chain carries TRBV6-1 and TRBJ2-1; D is uncertain. V lost 2 bases, J lost 4 bases, and 15 bases lay in between. Looked up from germline, CDR1 is MNHNS and CDR2 is SASEGT. The CDR3 sequence is 16 residues long. The CDR3 DNA is TGTGCCAGCAGTGAAACCGTTGGTAGCAGATACAATGAGCAGTTCTTC. This translates into CASSETVGSRYNEQFF.

Comments on this clone: The same CDR3 can be traced to other DNA sequences in this sample. The J gene is TRBJ2-7, the V gene TRBV29-1, with TRBD1 matching 7 bases. J lost 2 bases, V lost 1 base, and 2 bases had no gene match. The CDR3 length is 13 residues. In germline, CDR1 is SQVTM, CDR2 ANQGSEA. The CDR3 here is CSVEGQGTYEQYF. Written as DNA, the CDR3 is TGCAGCGTTGAAGGACAGGGAACCTACGAGCAGTACTTC.

This clone was counted between two and nine times. The chain combines TRBV5-4 with TRBJ1-4, with D uncertain. Trimming removed 2 bases at V and 7 bases at J, with 6 bases between. The V gene's germline CDR1 is SGHNT and CDR2 YYREEE (reference sequence). The CDR3 extends over 12 amino acids. The CDR3 DNA reads TGTGCCAGCAGCTTTGGAAGTGAAAAACTGTTTTTT. Translated: CASSFGSEKLFF.

The chain uses TRBV29-1 and TRBJ2-7; 9 nucleotides line up with TRBD2. CDR3 length: 13 residues. CDR1 is SQVTM, CDR2 ANQGSEA, per germline. V lost 7 bases to trimming and J lost 10 bases; unmatched junction nucleotides: 14. The CDR3 here is CSAEGLAGTPQYF. In DNA form, the CDR3 reads TGCAGCGCGGAGGGGCTAGCGGGAACACCTCAGTACTTC.

Only one count was recorded for this clone. The gene calls are TRBV30 and TRBJ2-2; 13 bases line up with TRBD2. Per the germline V gene, CDR1 is GTSNPN and CDR2 is SVGIG (reference sequence). This CDR3 contains 14 residues. The junction had 3 bases not matched to a gene; V was cut back by 5 bases and J by 6 bases. This chain's CDR3 is CAWRLAGGPGELFF. The CDR3 nucleotides are TGTGCCTGGCGACTAGCGGGAGGTCCCGGGGAGCTGTTTTTT.

V is TRBV27 and J is TRBJ1-2; TRBD1 aligns across 8 bases. V dropped 7 bases and J dropped 7; count of bases not matched to a gene: 8. This CDR3 is 13 amino acids long. CDR1 and CDR2 from the germline V gene are MNHEY and SMNVEV (reference sequence). This CDR3 is CASMGDRGSGYTF. The CDR3 bases are TGTGCCAGCATGGGTGACAGGGGTAGTGGCTACACCTTC.

This sequence joins TRBV2 and TRBJ1-2, with TRBD1 matching over 7 bases. CDR1 is SNHLY, CDR2 FYNNEI, per germline. This CDR3 is built from 18 residues. Germline trimming cut 5 bases from V and 3 bases from J; bases unmatched to any gene: 18. The CDR3 nucleotides are TGTGCCAGCAGTATGACATCAGCCCCGACAGGGTATTACTATGGCTACACCTTC. As protein: CASSMTSAPTGYYYGYTF.

The gene calls are TRBV5-4 and TRBJ2-3; TRBD2 aligns across 8 bases. Germline V gives CDR1 SGHNT, CDR2 YYREEE (reference sequence). Unmatched junction bases numbered 10, after V lost 4 bases and J lost 3 bases. This CDR3 comprises 16 residues. In DNA form, the CDR3 reads TGTGCCAGCAGCCCCACGCAAGCGGGAGTGACAGATACGCAGTATTTT. Translation gives CASSPTQAGVTDTQYF.

V gene TRBV6-5 combines with J gene TRBJ1-1; D remains ambiguous. Trimming stripped 4 bases from V and 4 bases from J, with 10 bases between. Germline values: CDR1 MNHEY, CDR2 SVGAGI. This CDR3 has 13 amino acids. CDR3 amino acids: CASSFPLGTEAFF. Written as DNA, the CDR3 is TGTGCCAGCAGTTTCCCACTGGGCACTGAAGCTTTCTTT.

The chain is built from TRBV7-3 and TRBJ2-5; 7 bases map to TRBD2. This CDR3 has 15 amino acids. The ends lost 2 bases at V and 2 bases at J; junction bases unmatched: 5. Germline V CDR1 and CDR2: SGHTA, FQGTGA. This chain's CDR3 is CASSLAGEEQETQYF. In nucleotides, the CDR3 is TGTGCCAGCAGCTTAGCGGGAGAGGAACAAGAGACCCAGTACTTC.

On this clone itself: One base away lies a much larger clone, so this may be a sequencing read error. Other DNA sequences in the sample encode the same CDR3. The chain couples TRBV5-1 to TRBJ2-1, with D unclear. Per germline, CDR1 SGHRS and CDR2 YFSETQ. CDR3 size: 13 residues. The V end lost 0 bases, the J end lost 5 bases, and 6 bases lay between the germline ends. CDR3 protein: CASSLGLNNEQFF. The CDR3 region has the DNA TGCGCCAGCAGCTTGGGACTGAACAATGAGCAGTTCTTC.

The chain employs TRBV9 and TRBJ1-5; possibly TRBD1 for D (6 bases). The CDR3 extends over 16 amino acids. The V gene lost 4 bases and the J gene lost 6 bases, with 20 bases spanning the gap. The germline gives CDR1 SGDLS, CDR2 YYNGEE. The CDR3 region is CASSPSPGQGSQPQHF. The CDR3, as DNA: TGTGCCAGCAGCCCATCCCCGGGACAAGGGAGTCAGCCCCAGCATTTT.

This chain links TRBV5-1 with TRBJ1-5; D is undetermined. V was cut by 4 bases and J by 3 bases, with 8 bases left in between. Germline lookup yields CDR1 SGHRS and CDR2 YFSETQ. The CDR3 is 13 amino acids. The CDR3 DNA follows: TGCGCCAGCAGCGCAGGAGACAATCAGCCCCAGCATTTT. Its protein product is CASSAGDNQPQHF.